Listed here are 27 T cell receptor beta chains from one sample, sequenced in a study of identical twins (dated by TCRdb to the mid-2010s). The method was 5' RACE. Data came from an Illumina HiSeq 2000. The raw public data were reprocessed by TCRdb itself: fastp quality trimming at Q25, MiXCR clonotype calling, in-frame beta chains only. Each CDR3 protein gets just one entry, which takes the most common genes and DNA from the rows behind it. Across this sample there are 500,000 to 550,000 distinct CDR3 sequences, with less than 25% seen only once. The leading ten clones occupy roughly 0.9% of the sample. These same data were also listed under a study on T cells expressing NK-cell markers.

Sequenced: CD4+ T cells sorted from blood. These receptors were obtained from a woman between 18 and 29 years old in good health.

This clonotype was counted only a few times. This chain links TRBV10-3 with TRBJ2-2; D gene ambiguous. CDR3 size: 14 residues. Per germline, CDR1 ENHRY and CDR2 SYGVKD. V lost 6 bases, J lost 4 bases, and 12 bases lay in between. The CDR3 spells CAISAGKTTGELFF. The CDR3 DNA reads as TGTGCCATCAGCGCAGGCAAGACCACCGGGGAGCTGTTTTTT.

V is TRBV12-3 or TRBV12-4 and J is TRBJ2-5; the D gene is possibly TRBD1 (6 bases). Between the trimmed V and J ends, which lost 6 bases and 5 bases, there was a span of 13 bases. The length of the CDR3 is 13 residues. The CDR3, as DNA: TGTGCCAGCAGAACGACAGGCGGGGAGACCCAGTACTTC. Residues: CASRTTGGETQYF.

This clonotype was counted ten times or more. The chain uses TRBV5-1 and TRBJ2-1; D might be TRBD2 (6 bases). Germline V lookup: CDR1 SGHRS, CDR2 YFSETQ. V was clipped by 0 bases and J by 1 base, with 8 bases between them. The CDR3 sequence is 15 residues long. The CDR3 protein is CASSLGGESYNEQFF. DNA of the CDR3: TGCGCCAGCAGCTTGGGCGGGGAGTCCTACAATGAGCAGTTCTTC.

This clonotype has ten or more counts. V gene TRBV12-3 or TRBV12-4 combines with J gene TRBJ2-7; unclear D gene. The CDR3 totals 12 residues. Trimming left V 8 bases short and J 4 bases short, with 12 bases between. Here the CDR3 DNA reads TGTGCCAGCGGCATTCCTCATTACGAGCAGTACTTC. The encoded protein is CASGIPHYEQYF.

This clonotype has more than one count but fewer than ten. This rearrangement joins TRBV25-1 to TRBJ2-1; a weak D match, TRBD2 (5 bases). Germline V gene data show CDR1 as MGHDK and CDR2 as SYGVNS. Trimming removed 3 bases at V and 0 bases at J, with 9 bases between. The CDR3 spans 15 residues. The CDR3 sequence: CASSELGSSYNEQFF. The CDR3 DNA follows: TGTGCCAGCAGTGAGCTAGGGAGCTCCTACAATGAGCAGTTCTTC. Filled out from reference TRBV25-1 and TRBJ2-1, the complete variable domain reads EADIYQTPRYLVIGTGKKITLECSQTMGHDKMYWYQQDPGMELHLIHYSYGVNSTEKGDLSSESTVSRIRTEHFPLTLESARPSHTSQYLCASSELGSSYNEQFFGPGTRLTVL.

This clonotype was counted between two and nine times. The rearrangement uses TRBV5-1 and TRBJ1-6; weak D call: TRBD1 (5 bases). Germline V gene lookup returns CDR1 SGHRS and CDR2 YFSETQ. Trimming left V 4 bases short and J 5 bases short, with 16 bases between. The length of the CDR3 is 16 residues. The CDR3 coding sequence is TGCGCCAGCAGCCCCGAGGGGAGACCGAATAATTCACCCCTCCACTTT. The encoded protein is CASSPEGRPNNSPLHF. Full variable domain (outside the CDR3, taken from reference TRBV5-1 and TRBJ1-6): KAGVTQTPRYLIKTRGQQVTLSCSPISGHRSVSWYQQTPGQGLQFLFEYFSETQRNKGNFPGRFSGRQFSNSRSEMNVSTLELGDSALYLCASSPEGRPNNSPLHFGNGTRLTVT.

The chain carries TRBV25-1 and TRBJ2-1, with 7 bases aligning to TRBD2. The CDR3 totals 15 residues. V shed 4 bases and J 7 bases; nucleotides not matched to a gene: 10. Germline V gives CDR1 MGHDK, CDR2 SYGVNS. The CDR3: CASSAFRGSTNEQFF. The CDR3 nucleotides are TGTGCCAGCAGTGCATTTCGCGGGAGTACGAATGAGCAGTTCTTC.

The CDR3 nucleotides are TGCAGTGCTAGAGACTTTCCCGGGACAGTCGATCGAGGCTACACCTTC. Its translation is CSARDFPGTVDRGYTF. The rearrangement joins TRBV20-1 to TRBJ1-2; TRBD1 matches 7 bases. CDR3 length: 16 residues. Per germline, CDR1 DFQATT and CDR2 SNEGSKA (reference sequence). J was trimmed by 8 bases and V by 0 bases; bases with no gene match: 15.

This chain connects TRBV9 to TRBJ1-4, with unresolved D. The V gene lost 0 bases and the J gene lost 8 bases, with 8 bases spanning the gap. The germline gives CDR1 SGDLS, CDR2 YYNGEE. The CDR3 is made up of 13 amino acids. This chain's CDR3 is CASSVGVREKLFF. In DNA form, the CDR3 reads TGTGCCAGCAGCGTAGGGGTCAGGGAAAAACTGTTTTTT.

The V and J genes are TRBV25-1 and TRBJ2-1; D is possibly TRBD1 (5 bases). Trimming removed 3 bases from V and 13 bases from J, with 16 bases in between. The CDR3 has 13 residues. Germline values: CDR1 MGHDK, CDR2 SYGVNS. The CDR3 sequence is CASSDYRQFGQFF. The CDR3 DNA reads as TGTGCCAGCAGTGACTACCGACAGTTCGGTCAGTTCTTC.

The chain has TRBV18 and TRBJ1-2; 7 nucleotides line up with TRBD1. Germline CDR1 KGHSH, CDR2 LQKENI. J gave up 2 bases and V 3 bases, and 6 bases lay outside the gene matches. This CDR3 spans 15 amino acids. In DNA, the CDR3 is TGTGCCAGCTCACCCGTGGGACAGACGAACTATGGCTACACCTTC. This encodes CASSPVGQTNYGYTF.

This clonotype has a handful of counts. The chain couples TRBV12-3 or TRBV12-4 to TRBJ1-4; TRBD1 agrees at 7 bases. This CDR3 has 13 residues. Germline trimming cut 5 bases from V and 6 bases from J; bases unmatched to any gene: 3. The CDR3 DNA is TGTGCCAGCAGTACACAGGGGCATGAAAAACTGTTTTTT. Translated, it gives CASSTQGHEKLFF.

This clonotype was seen a handful of times. The chain joins TRBV10-3 to TRBJ2-2; D is perhaps TRBD1 (6 bases). This CDR3 region has 12 residues. From germline, CDR1 is ENHRY and CDR2 SYGVKD. The V end lost 0 bases, the J end lost 12 bases, and 8 bases lay between the germline ends. CDR3 sequence (DNA): TGTGCCATCAGTGAGTCGGGGACAAAGCTGTTTTTT. This codes for CAISESGTKLFF.

This clonotype was recorded a few times. V usage is TRBV7-9 and J usage is TRBJ1-1; D is possibly TRBD1 (6 bases). CDR1 is SEHNR and CDR2 is FQNEAQ in the germline V gene (reference sequence). The CDR3 is made up of 15 amino acids. V was pared by 5 bases and J by 3 bases, with 16 bases between. CDR3 amino acids: CASSPRQGRYTEAFF. The DNA of the CDR3 is TGTGCCAGCAGCCCACGGCAGGGGAGGTACACTGAAGCTTTCTTT. The entire variable domain, with the rest obtained from reference TRBV7-9 and TRBJ1-1, is as follows: DTGVSQNPRHKITKRGQNVTFRCDPISEHNRLYWYRQTLGQGPEFLTYFQNEAQLEKSRLLSDRFSAERPKGSFSTLEIQRTEQGDSAMYLCASSPRQGRYTEAFFGQGTRLTVV.

The genes are TRBV10-3 and TRBJ2-3; D could derive from TRBD1 or TRBD2 (5 bases each). The germline gives CDR1 ENHRY, CDR2 SYGVKD. This CDR3 has 12 amino acids. V was trimmed by 6 bases and J by 6 bases, leaving 10 bases between them. The CDR3: CAIRGELDTQYF. The CDR3 DNA is TGTGCCATCAGGGGGGAGCTGGATACGCAGTATTTT.

The genes are TRBV27 and TRBJ2-5, with 11 nucleotides matching TRBD2. The V segment lost 5 bases and the J segment 7 bases; nucleotides outside the gene matches: 12. CDR3 length: 16 residues. Germline-derived CDR1 and CDR2 are MNHEY and SMNVEV (reference sequence). The CDR3: CASSPSGRTFLGTQYF. The CDR3 DNA reads as TGTGCCAGCAGTCCTAGCGGGAGGACCTTTTTGGGGACCCAGTACTTC.

The chain uses TRBV14 and TRBJ2-7; D ambiguous. The germline CDR1 and CDR2 sequences are SGHDN and FVKESK. The CDR3 totals 14 residues. The V gene lost 4 bases and the J gene lost 6 bases, with 16 bases spanning the gap. The CDR3 here is CASSPTGRHGEQYF. The CDR3 DNA reads TGTGCCAGCAGCCCGACTGGCAGGCATGGCGAGCAGTACTTC.

This clonotype occurred many times. The genes are TRBV20-1 and TRBJ1-6, with D unclear. CDR1 DFQATT and CDR2 SNEGSKA come from the germline V gene (reference sequence). V was clipped by 5 bases and J by 0 bases, with 11 bases between them. CDR3 length: 15 amino acids. The CDR3 spells CSASRRSSYNSPLHF. As DNA, the CDR3 is TGCAGTGCTTCCCGCAGGAGCTCCTATAATTCACCCCTCCACTTT.

The gene calls are TRBV9 and TRBJ2-7; 11 nucleotides agree with TRBD1. Germline loops: CDR1 SGDLS, CDR2 YYNGEE. V dropped 0 bases and J dropped 3; count of bases not matched to a gene: 2. CDR3 length: 15 residues. CDR3 in DNA: TGTGCCAGCAGCGTAGATGGGACAGGGGGCTACGAGCAGTACTTC. This codes for CASSVDGTGGYEQYF.

The chain combines TRBV20-1 with TRBJ1-1; 9 nucleotides agree with TRBD1. Germline-derived CDR1 and CDR2 are DFQATT and SNEGSKA (reference sequence). The V segment lost 6 bases and the J segment 1 base; nucleotides outside the gene matches: 6. The CDR3 sequence is 14 residues long. CDR3 coding DNA: TGCAGTGCAGGACCGGGACAGGGGAACACTGAAGCTTTCTTT. Protein product: CSAGPGQGNTEAFF.

This clonotype showed up just a few times. The chain recombines TRBV20-1 with TRBJ2-1; 7 bases match TRBD1. The germline V gene encodes CDR1 DFQATT and CDR2 SNEGSKA (reference sequence). The V gene end was trimmed by 6 bases and the J gene end by 8 bases; junction bases not matched to a gene: 13. The CDR3 is 14 residues long. The CDR3 coding sequence is TGCAGTGCCAGCAAGGGGGCCTGGGGCGATGAGCAGTTCTTC. Translation: CSASKGAWGDEQFF.

This chain uses TRBV27 with TRBJ2-5; D ambiguous. CDR1 MNHEY and CDR2 SMNVEV come from the germline V gene (reference sequence). This CDR3 is 14 amino acids long. V was shortened by 3 bases and J by 5 bases, with 13 bases between the two germline ends. The CDR3: CASSFSRVRETQYF. DNA for the CDR3: TGTGCCAGCAGTTTTTCTAGGGTTAGGGAGACCCAGTACTTC.

The chain combines TRBV2 with TRBJ2-3; no firm D call. This CDR3 is 12 amino acids long. V was pared by 4 bases and J by 6 bases, with 8 bases between. From germline, CDR1 is SNHLY and CDR2 FYNNEI. For the CDR3, the DNA is TGTGCCAGCAGTGGGGAAATGGATACGCAGTATTTT. Protein product: CASSGEMDTQYF.

This clonotype was found a few times. The rearrangement uses TRBV10-3 and TRBJ2-1; TRBD1 matches at 8 bases. There are 12 residues in the CDR3. Looked up from germline, CDR1 is ENHRY and CDR2 is SYGVKD. J gave up 6 bases and V 7 bases, and 2 bases lay outside the gene matches. In nucleotides, the CDR3 is TGTGCCATCAACGGACAGGGCAATGAGCAGTTCTTC. Protein: CAINGQGNEQFF.

This clonotype was picked up a small number of times. This chain connects TRBV6-1 to TRBJ2-1, with 9 bases fitting TRBD1. The CDR3 spans 17 residues. Germline V gene data show CDR1 as MNHNS and CDR2 as SASEGT. The J segment lost 3 bases and the V segment lost 5 bases, leaving 11 bases of the junction unmatched. The CDR3 loop is CASSPELRQGVYNEQFF. The CDR3 coding sequence is TGTGCCAGCAGTCCGGAGCTACGACAGGGGGTCTACAATGAGCAGTTCTTC.

The table lists this clonotype with a few counts. The CDR3 bases are TGTGCCAGCAGTTTATCAGGCCGGAATTCACCCCTCCACTTT. Protein product: CASSLSGRNSPLHF. The genes are TRBV27 and TRBJ1-6, with no clear D. This CDR3 has 14 amino acids. Looked up from germline, CDR1 is MNHEY and CDR2 is SMNVEV (reference sequence). V lost 0 bases to trimming and J lost 7 bases, with 7 bases between them.

The chain uses TRBV6-5 and TRBJ2-1, with D possibly called TRBD1 or TRBD2 (6 bases each). Germline assignment: CDR1 MNHEY and CDR2 SVGAGI. V lost 6 bases and J 9 bases, leaving 21 bases between the germline ends. The CDR3 length is 15 residues. CDR3 coding DNA: TGTGCCAGCAGCTACGCGATGGGGGGCATCAGTGAGCAGTTCTTC. Translating gives CASSYAMGGISEQFF.